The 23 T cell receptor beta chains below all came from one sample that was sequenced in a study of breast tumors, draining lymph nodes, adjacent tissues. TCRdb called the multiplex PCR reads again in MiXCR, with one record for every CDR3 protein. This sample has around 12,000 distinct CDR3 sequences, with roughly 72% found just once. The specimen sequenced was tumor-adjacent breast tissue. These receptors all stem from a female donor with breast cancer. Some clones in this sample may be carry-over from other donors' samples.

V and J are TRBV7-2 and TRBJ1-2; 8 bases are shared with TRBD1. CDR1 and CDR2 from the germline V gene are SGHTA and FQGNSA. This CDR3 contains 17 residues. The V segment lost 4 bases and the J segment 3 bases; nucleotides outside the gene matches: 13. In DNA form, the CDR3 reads TGTGCCAGCAGCTATAAACCGAGGGGACAGGTGGACTATGGCTACACCTTC. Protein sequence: CASSYKPRGQVDYGYTF.

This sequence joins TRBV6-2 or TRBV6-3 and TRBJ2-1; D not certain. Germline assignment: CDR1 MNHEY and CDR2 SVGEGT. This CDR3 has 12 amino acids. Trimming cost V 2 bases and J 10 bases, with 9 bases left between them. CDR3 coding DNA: TGTGCCAGCAGTTACGACACACCCGAGCAGTTCTTC. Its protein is CASSYDTPEQFF.

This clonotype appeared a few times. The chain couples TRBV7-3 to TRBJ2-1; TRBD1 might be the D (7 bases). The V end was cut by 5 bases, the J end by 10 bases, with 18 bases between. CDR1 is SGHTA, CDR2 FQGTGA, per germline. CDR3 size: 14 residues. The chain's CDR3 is CASSKEGAGSEQFF. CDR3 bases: TGTGCCAGCAGCAAGGAGGGGGCAGGGAGCGAGCAGTTCTTC.

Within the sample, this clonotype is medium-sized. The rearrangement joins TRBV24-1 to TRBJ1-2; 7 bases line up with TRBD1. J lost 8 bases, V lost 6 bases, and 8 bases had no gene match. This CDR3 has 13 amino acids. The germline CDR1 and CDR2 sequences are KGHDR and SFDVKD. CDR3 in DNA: TGTGCCACCAGTACCGGGACAGCTGAGGGCTACACCTTC. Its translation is CATSTGTAEGYTF.

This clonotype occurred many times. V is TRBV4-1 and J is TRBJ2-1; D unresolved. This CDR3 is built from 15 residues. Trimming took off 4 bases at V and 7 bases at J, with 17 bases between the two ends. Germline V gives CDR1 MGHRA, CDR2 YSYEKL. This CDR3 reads CASSRPDTLGNEQFF. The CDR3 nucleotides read TGCGCCAGCAGCCGCCCCGACACCCTGGGGAATGAGCAGTTCTTC.

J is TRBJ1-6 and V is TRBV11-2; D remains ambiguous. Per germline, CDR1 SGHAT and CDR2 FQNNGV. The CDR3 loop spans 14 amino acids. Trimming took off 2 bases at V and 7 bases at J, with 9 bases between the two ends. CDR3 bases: TGTGCCAGCAGCTTACCAACCTCGAATTCACCCCTCCACTTT. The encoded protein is CASSLPTSNSPLHF.

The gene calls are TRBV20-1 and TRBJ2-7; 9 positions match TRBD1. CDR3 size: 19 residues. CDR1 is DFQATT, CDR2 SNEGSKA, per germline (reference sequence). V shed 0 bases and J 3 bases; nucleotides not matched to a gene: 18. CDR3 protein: CSARDRTNFPGDRDYEQYF. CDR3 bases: TGCAGTGCTAGAGACCGAACCAACTTTCCCGGGGACAGGGACTACGAGCAGTACTTC.

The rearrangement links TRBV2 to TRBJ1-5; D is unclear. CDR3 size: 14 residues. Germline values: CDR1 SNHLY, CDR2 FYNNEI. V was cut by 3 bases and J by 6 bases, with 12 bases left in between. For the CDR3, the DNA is TGTGCCAGCAGTGAGGGCAGCCCTCTTCAGCCCCAGCATTTT. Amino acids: CASSEGSPLQPQHF.

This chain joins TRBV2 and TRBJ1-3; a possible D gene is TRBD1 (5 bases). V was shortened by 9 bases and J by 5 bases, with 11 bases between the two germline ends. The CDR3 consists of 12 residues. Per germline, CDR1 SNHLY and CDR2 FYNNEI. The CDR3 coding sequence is TGTGCCAGTTCCGAGGGGAGAAACACCATATATTTT. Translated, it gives CASSEGRNTIYF.

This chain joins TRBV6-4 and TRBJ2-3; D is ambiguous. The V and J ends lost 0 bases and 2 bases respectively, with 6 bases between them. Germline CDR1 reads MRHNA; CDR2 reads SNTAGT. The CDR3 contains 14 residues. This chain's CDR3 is CASSDSGSTDTQYF. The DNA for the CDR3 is TGTGCCAGCAGTGACTCCGGGTCCACAGATACGCAGTATTTT.

The CDR3 loop is CASSLAQEVHEQFF. In nucleotides, the CDR3 is TGTGCCAGCAGCTTAGCACAGGAAGTCCACGAGCAGTTCTTC. The J gene is TRBJ2-1, the V gene TRBV7-9, with D possibly being TRBD1 (5 bases). This CDR3 region has 14 residues. Germline-derived CDR1 and CDR2 are SEHNR and FQNEAQ (reference sequence). The V and J ends lost 0 bases and 10 bases respectively, with 13 bases between them.

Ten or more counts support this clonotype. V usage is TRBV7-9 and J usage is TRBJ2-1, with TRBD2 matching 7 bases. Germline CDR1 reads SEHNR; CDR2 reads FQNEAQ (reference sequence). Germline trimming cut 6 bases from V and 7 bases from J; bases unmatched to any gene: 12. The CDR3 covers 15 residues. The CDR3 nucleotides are TGTGCCAGCAGTTACCCCCGGGAGGAGGGTAATGAGCAGTTCTTC. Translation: CASSYPREEGNEQFF. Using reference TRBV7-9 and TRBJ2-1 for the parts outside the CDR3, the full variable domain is DTGVSQNPRHKITKRGQNVTFRCDPISEHNRLYWYRQTLGQGPEFLTYFQNEAQLEKSRLLSDRFSAERPKGSFSTLEIQRTEQGDSAMYLCASSYPREEGNEQFFGPGTRLTVL.

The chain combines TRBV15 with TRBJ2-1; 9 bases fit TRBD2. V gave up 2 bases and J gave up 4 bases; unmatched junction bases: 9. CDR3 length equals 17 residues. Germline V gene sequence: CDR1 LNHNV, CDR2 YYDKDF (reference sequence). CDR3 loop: CATSRNIRLAEYNEQFF. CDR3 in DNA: TGTGCCACCAGCAGAAATATCCGACTAGCGGAGTACAATGAGCAGTTCTTC.

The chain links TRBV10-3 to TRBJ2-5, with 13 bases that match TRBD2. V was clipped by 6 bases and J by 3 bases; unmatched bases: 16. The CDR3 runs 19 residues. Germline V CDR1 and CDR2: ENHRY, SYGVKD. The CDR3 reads CAISLSPPTSGRAEETQYF. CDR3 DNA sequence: TGTGCCATCAGCCTATCTCCTCCAACTAGCGGGAGGGCAGAAGAGACCCAGTACTTC.

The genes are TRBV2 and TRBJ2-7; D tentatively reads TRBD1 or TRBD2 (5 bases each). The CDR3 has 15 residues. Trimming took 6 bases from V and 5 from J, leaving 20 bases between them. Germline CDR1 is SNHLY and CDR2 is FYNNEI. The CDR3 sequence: CASSGQYGTEDEQYF. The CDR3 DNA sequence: TGTGCCAGCAGCGGTCAGTACGGGACGGAGGACGAGCAGTACTTC.

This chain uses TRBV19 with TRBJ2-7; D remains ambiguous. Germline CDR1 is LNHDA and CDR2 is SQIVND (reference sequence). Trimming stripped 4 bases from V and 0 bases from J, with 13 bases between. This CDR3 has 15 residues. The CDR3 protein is CASSRQAYSSYEQYF. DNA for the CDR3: TGTGCCAGTAGTAGGCAGGCCTACAGCTCCTACGAGCAGTACTTC.

The DNA of the CDR3 is TGTGCCAGCAGTTTATATGGGGCAGGCGGGTACAATGAGCAGTTCTTC. This sequence encodes CASSLYGAGGYNEQFF. The rearrangement links TRBV27 to TRBJ2-1, with D tentatively TRBD1 or TRBD2 (5 bases each). Between the trimmed V and J ends, which lost 1 base and 4 bases, there was a span of 14 bases. The CDR3 loop spans 16 amino acids. Germline V gene sequence: CDR1 MNHEY, CDR2 SMNVEV (reference sequence).

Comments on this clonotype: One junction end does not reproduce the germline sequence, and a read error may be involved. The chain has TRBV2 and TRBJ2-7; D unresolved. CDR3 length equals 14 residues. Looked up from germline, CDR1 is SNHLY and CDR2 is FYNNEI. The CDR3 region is CASSYRGRADERYF. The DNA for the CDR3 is TGTGCCAGCAGTTACAGAGGACGAGCCGACGAGCGGTACTTC.

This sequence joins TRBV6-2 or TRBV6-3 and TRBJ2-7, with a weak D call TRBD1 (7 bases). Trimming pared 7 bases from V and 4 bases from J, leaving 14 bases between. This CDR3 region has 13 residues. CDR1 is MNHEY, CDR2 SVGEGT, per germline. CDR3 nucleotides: TGTGCCAGCAAGGGGGCTAGCGCTTACGAGCAGTACTTC. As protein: CASKGASAYEQYF.

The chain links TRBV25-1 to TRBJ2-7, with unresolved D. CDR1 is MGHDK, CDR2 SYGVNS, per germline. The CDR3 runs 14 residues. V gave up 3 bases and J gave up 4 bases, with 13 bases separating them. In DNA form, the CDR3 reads TGTGCCAGCAGTGACTATGGGTGGCCTTACGAGCAGTACTTC. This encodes CASSDYGWPYEQYF.

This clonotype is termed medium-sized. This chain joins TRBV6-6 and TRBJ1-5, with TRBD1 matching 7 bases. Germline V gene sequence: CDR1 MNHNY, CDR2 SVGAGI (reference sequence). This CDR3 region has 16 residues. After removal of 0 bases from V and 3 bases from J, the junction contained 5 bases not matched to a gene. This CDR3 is CASSYSLQGNNQPQHF. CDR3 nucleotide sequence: TGTGCCAGCAGTTACTCGTTACAGGGGAACAATCAGCCCCAGCATTTT.

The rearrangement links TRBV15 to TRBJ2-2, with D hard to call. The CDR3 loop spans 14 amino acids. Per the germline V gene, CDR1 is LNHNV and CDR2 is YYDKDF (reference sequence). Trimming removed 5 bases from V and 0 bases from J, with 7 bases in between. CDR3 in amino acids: CATSSNANTGELFF. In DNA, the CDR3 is TGTGCCACCAGCTCTAATGCGAACACCGGGGAGCTGTTTTTT. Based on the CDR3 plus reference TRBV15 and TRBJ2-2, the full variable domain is DAMVIQNPRYQVTQFGKPVTLSCSQTLNHNVMYWYQQKSSQAPKLLFHYYDKDFNNEADTPDNFQSRRPNTSFCFLDIRSPGLGDTAMYLCATSSNANTGELFFGEGSRLTVL.

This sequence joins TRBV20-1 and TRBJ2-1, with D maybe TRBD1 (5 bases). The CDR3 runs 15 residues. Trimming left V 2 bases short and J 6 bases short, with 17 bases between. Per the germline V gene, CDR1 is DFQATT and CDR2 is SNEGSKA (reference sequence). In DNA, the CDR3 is TGCAGTGCTAGATCCCTGGGCACAGGCCTCAATGAGCAGTTCTTC. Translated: CSARSLGTGLNEQFF.